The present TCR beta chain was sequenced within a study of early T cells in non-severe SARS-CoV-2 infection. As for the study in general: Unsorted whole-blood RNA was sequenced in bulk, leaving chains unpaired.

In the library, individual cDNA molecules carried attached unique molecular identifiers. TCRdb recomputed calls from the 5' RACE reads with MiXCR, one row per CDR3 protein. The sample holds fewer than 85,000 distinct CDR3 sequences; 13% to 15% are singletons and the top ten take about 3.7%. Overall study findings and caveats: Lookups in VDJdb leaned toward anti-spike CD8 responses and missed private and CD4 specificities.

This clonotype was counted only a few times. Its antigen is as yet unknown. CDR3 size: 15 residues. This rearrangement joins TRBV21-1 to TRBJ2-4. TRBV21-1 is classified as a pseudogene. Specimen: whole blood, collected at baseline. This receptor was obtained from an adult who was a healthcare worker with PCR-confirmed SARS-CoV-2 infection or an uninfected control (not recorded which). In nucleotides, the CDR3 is TGTGCCAGCGAATTAAGTACACTAGCCAAAAACATTCAGTACTTC. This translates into CASELSTLAKNIQYF.